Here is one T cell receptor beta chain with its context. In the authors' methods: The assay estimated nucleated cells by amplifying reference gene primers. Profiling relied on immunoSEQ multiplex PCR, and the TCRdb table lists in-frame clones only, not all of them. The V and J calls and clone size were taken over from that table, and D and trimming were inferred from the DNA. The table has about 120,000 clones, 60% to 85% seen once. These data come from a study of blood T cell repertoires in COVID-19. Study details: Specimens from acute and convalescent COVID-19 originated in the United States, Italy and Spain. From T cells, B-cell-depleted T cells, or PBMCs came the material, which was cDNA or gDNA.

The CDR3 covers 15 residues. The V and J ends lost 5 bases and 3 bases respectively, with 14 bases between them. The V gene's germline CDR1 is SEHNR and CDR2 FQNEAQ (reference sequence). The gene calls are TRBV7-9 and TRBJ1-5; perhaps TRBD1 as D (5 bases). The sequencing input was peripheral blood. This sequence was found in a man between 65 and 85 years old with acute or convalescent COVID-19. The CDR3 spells CASSPGGTNNQPQHF. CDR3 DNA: TGTGCCAGCAGCCCGGGGGGGACCAACAATCAGCCCCAGCATTTT.